The next 32 T cell receptor beta chains were all read from a single sample in a study of blood T cell repertoires in COVID-19. Profiled with immunoSEQ multiplex PCR; TCRdb holds only in-frame clones, not every one. The sample holds hundreds of thousands of clones, 82% seen once. The material sequenced was peripheral blood. All receptors come from a woman between 70 and 85 years old with acute or convalescent COVID-19.

The chain recombines TRBV21-1 with TRBJ2-5; the table's D call TRBD1 went unverified against the DNA. TRBV21-1 is reported as a pseudogene. The CDR3 length is 17 residues. The CDR3 nucleotides are TGTGCCAGCAGACCTCGGCCGCTACAGGGATCGCAAGAGACCCAGTACTTC. Encoded protein: CASRPRPLQGSQETQYF.

This sequence joins TRBV20-1 and TRBJ2-5; no clear D. The CDR3 sequence is 14 residues long. Germline CDR1 is DFQATT and CDR2 is SNEGSKA (reference sequence). Trimming left V 3 bases short and J 5 bases short, with 16 bases between. The CDR3 DNA follows: TGCAGTGCTAGTTCACCGCCTCTACTGGAGACCCAGTACTTC. Its protein product is CSASSPPLLETQYF.

This clone came up once. The J gene is TRBJ1-2, the V gene TRBV20-1; possibly TRBD1 for D (6 bases). Germline V lookup: CDR1 DFQATT, CDR2 SNEGSKA (reference sequence). CDR3 length: 13 amino acids. V dropped 3 bases and J dropped 4 bases, with 12 bases sitting between them. The CDR3 here is CSASGGQGYGYTF. The CDR3 region has the DNA TGCAGTGCTAGTGGGGGACAAGGCTATGGCTACACCTTC.

This clone was recorded a few times. This sequence joins TRBV4-3 and TRBJ1-6; 7 bases are shared with TRBD1. Germline CDR1 and CDR2: LGHNA and YSLEER. The CDR3 has 14 residues. After removal of 1 base from V and 7 bases from J, the junction contained 1 base not matched to a gene. The CDR3 loop is CASSQVGGNSPLHF. CDR3 coding DNA: TGCGCCAGCAGCCAAGTAGGGGGCAATTCACCCCTCCACTTT.

The V call is TRBV6-2 or TRBV6-3, the J call TRBJ1-5; 7 nucleotides agree with TRBD1. The germline gives CDR1 MNHEY, CDR2 SVGEGT. The CDR3 sequence is 15 residues long. V trimming: 2 bases; J trimming: 5 bases; junction bases outside the gene matches: 6. The CDR3 protein is CASSYTDRQDQPQHF. DNA of the CDR3: TGTGCCAGCAGTTACACGGACAGGCAAGATCAGCCCCAGCATTTT.

The V and J genes are TRBV7-9 and TRBJ2-7, with a possible D match to TRBD2 (5 bases). Germline loops: CDR1 SEHNR, CDR2 FQNEAQ (reference sequence). Trimming removed 5 bases from V and 7 bases from J, with 18 bases in between. CDR3 length: 14 amino acids. CDR3 coding DNA: TGTGCCAGCAGCCTATATATTGGGCCGGGAGAGCAGTACTTC. Amino acids: CASSLYIGPGEQYF.

V and J are TRBV9 and TRBJ2-3; 8 bases line up with TRBD2. The CDR3 length is 15 residues. Germline CDR1 SGDLS, CDR2 YYNGEE. V was pared by 0 bases and J by 6 bases, with 6 bases of the junction left unmatched. The CDR3 sequence: CASSVEAGGGDTQYF. The DNA of the CDR3 is TGTGCCAGCAGCGTAGAGGCGGGGGGCGGGGATACGCAGTATTTT. Based on the CDR3 plus reference TRBV9 and TRBJ2-3, the full variable domain is DSGVTQTPKHLITATGQRVTLRCSPRSGDLSVYWYQQSLDQGLQFLIQYYNGEERAKGNILERFSAQQFPDLHSELNLSSLELGDSALYFCASSVEAGGGDTQYFGPGTRLTVL.

This clone appeared once. V usage is TRBV6-5 and J usage is TRBJ1-5; no firm D call. Deletions cut 7 bases from V and 9 bases from J, with 13 bases between. The CDR3 has 12 residues. Germline V gene lookup returns CDR1 MNHEY and CDR2 SVGAGI. CDR3 region: CASIILRRPQHF. Written as DNA, the CDR3 is TGTGCCAGCATAATCCTGAGGCGGCCCCAGCATTTT.

The rearrangement links TRBV6-5 to TRBJ1-1; D gene ambiguous. The CDR3 extends over 16 amino acids. V was trimmed by 0 bases and J by 4 bases, leaving 15 bases between them. Germline loops: CDR1 MNHEY, CDR2 SVGAGI. The CDR3 reads CASSYSHLRGGTEAFF. Written as DNA, the CDR3 is TGTGCCAGCAGTTACTCCCACCTCCGAGGCGGCACTGAAGCTTTCTTT.

The chain joins TRBV19 to TRBJ1-2, with 9 bases that match TRBD1. Germline assignment: CDR1 LNHDA and CDR2 SQIVND (reference sequence). Unmatched junction bases numbered 6, after V lost 6 bases and J lost 4 bases. This CDR3 contains 14 residues. The CDR3 loop is CASRVDRGSYGYTF. DNA of the CDR3: TGTGCCAGTAGGGTGGACAGGGGCTCCTATGGCTACACCTTC.

This chain uses TRBV6-5 with TRBJ2-1; the match to TRBD2 covers 8 bases. The CDR3 is 15 amino acids. V lost 2 bases and J lost 0; bases outside the gene matches: 0. Germline CDR1 and CDR2: MNHEY and SVGAGI. The CDR3 sequence: CASSYSGGSYNEQFF. CDR3 in DNA: TGTGCCAGCAGTTACAGCGGGGGCTCCTACAATGAGCAGTTCTTC.

The chain joins TRBV9 to TRBJ2-7, with 9 bases identical to TRBD2. The germline CDR1 and CDR2 sequences are SGDLS and YYNGEE. The CDR3 is 15 residues long. With 1 base clipped from V and 2 bases from J, the junction kept 4 bases outside the gene matches. CDR3 DNA sequence: TGTGCCAGCAGCGTAAGCGGGACTAGCCCCTACGAGCAGTACTTC. Translated: CASSVSGTSPYEQYF.

This chain uses TRBV7-2 with TRBJ2-3; 8 bases line up with TRBD1. Trimming cost V 6 bases and J 0 bases; bases outside gene matches: 14. The germline gives CDR1 SGHTA, CDR2 FQGNSA. The CDR3 is 18 amino acids. Here the CDR3 reads CASSSRTGRFSSTDTQYF. Written as DNA, the CDR3 is TGTGCCAGCAGTTCACGGACAGGGAGGTTCTCTAGCACAGATACGCAGTATTTT.

CDR3 DNA: TGTGCCACCAGCAGAACCCGGACAGGGATTAACTATGGCTACACCTTC. Translation gives CATSRTRTGINYGYTF. J is TRBJ1-2 and V is TRBV15; TRBD1 agrees at 8 bases. CDR1 is LNHNV and CDR2 is YYDKDF in the germline V gene (reference sequence). Germline trimming cut 2 bases from V and 1 base from J; bases unmatched to any gene: 6. The CDR3 length is 16 residues.

Details on this clone: At one of its ends the junction is not consistent with the germline gene, which may arise from a read error. J is TRBJ1-6 and V is TRBV4-1; 7 nucleotides line up with TRBD1. Germline V gives CDR1 MGHRA, CDR2 YSYEKL. The CDR3 length is 15 residues. CDR3 nucleotides: TGCGCCAGCAGCGAAGAGGGGACAGTAAATTCACCCCTCCACTTT. Protein product: CASSEEGTVNSPLHF.

V usage is TRBV29-1 and J usage is TRBJ2-7; TRBD1 agrees at 7 bases. There are 12 residues in the CDR3. The V gene's germline CDR1 is SQVTM and CDR2 ANQGSEA. The J segment lost 0 bases and the V segment lost 6 bases, leaving 2 bases of the junction unmatched. In nucleotides, the CDR3 is TGCAGCGTGGGGACAGACTCCTACGAGCAGTACTTC. Translation: CSVGTDSYEQYF.

The chain uses TRBV5-6 and TRBJ2-2, with D possibly TRBD1 on 5 matching bases. V was trimmed by 2 bases and J by 4 bases, leaving 9 bases between them. The CDR3 consists of 14 residues. CDR1 is SGHDT and CDR2 is YYEEEE in the germline V gene. CDR3 region: CASSLGRVTGELFF. The CDR3, as DNA: TGTGCCAGCAGCTTAGGCAGGGTCACCGGGGAGCTGTTTTTT.

V usage is TRBV6-1 and J usage is TRBJ1-1; D gene uncertain. Germline V CDR1 and CDR2: MNHNS, SASEGT. V dropped 2 bases and J dropped 1 base, with 11 bases sitting between them. CDR3 length: 15 residues. The CDR3, as DNA: TGTGCCAGCAGTGAAAGCGGCCAGCCGAACACTGAAGCTTTCTTT. Protein product: CASSESGQPNTEAFF.

The J gene is TRBJ1-4, the V gene TRBV7-2; a weak D match, TRBD1 (6 bases). In germline, CDR1 is SGHTA, CDR2 FQGNSA. The CDR3 loop spans 15 amino acids. V gave up 2 bases and J gave up 4 bases, with 11 bases separating them. For the CDR3, the DNA is TGTGCCAGCAGCTTATATGGGGGCGGTAATGAAAAACTGTTTTTT. Translation: CASSLYGGGNEKLFF.

The chain recombines TRBV19 with TRBJ1-2, with a weak D call TRBD1 (5 bases). Germline V CDR1 and CDR2: LNHDA, SQIVND (reference sequence). The germline V and J ends were trimmed by 9 bases and 7 bases, with 12 bases remaining between them. The CDR3 totals 11 residues. CDR3 DNA sequence: TGTGCCAGGGCAGGGTTAGGTGGCTACACCTTC. Translation gives CARAGLGGYTF. Filled out from reference TRBV19 and TRBJ1-2, the complete variable domain reads DGGITQSPKYLFRKEGQNVTLSCEQNLNHDAMYWYRQDPGQGLRLIYYSQIVNDFQKGDIAEGYSVSREKKESFPLTVTSAQKNPTAFYLCARAGLGGYTFGSGTRLTVV.

This clone was recorded at least ten times. This rearrangement joins TRBV5-8 to TRBJ2-3; 11 bases align to TRBD2. With V trimmed by 4 bases and J by 2 bases, 6 bases remained unmatched. The length of the CDR3 is 16 residues. Germline loops: CDR1 SGHTS, CDR2 YDEGEE. The CDR3 DNA sequence: TGTGCCAGCAGCAAGATACTAGCGGGGGCCACAGATACGCAGTATTTT. Translation: CASSKILAGATDTQYF.

The rearrangement joins TRBV11-2 to TRBJ1-4; D may be TRBD1 (5 bases). CDR1 and CDR2 from the germline V gene are SGHAT and FQNNGV. Trimming cost V 4 bases and J 7 bases, with 19 bases left between them. This CDR3 contains 16 residues. The CDR3 DNA sequence: TGTGCCAGCAGCTCAAAGAGGTGGGGGGGGACTGAAAAACTGTTTTTT. This gives the protein CASSSKRWGGTEKLFF.

The chain has TRBV20-1 and TRBJ1-5; TRBD1 matches at 10 bases. Germline V gene data show CDR1 as DFQATT and CDR2 as SNEGSKA (reference sequence). The CDR3 length is 16 residues. V lost 3 bases to trimming and J lost 3 bases; unmatched junction nucleotides: 8. The CDR3 DNA is TGCAGTGCTAGTGGGGGACAGGGGACATACAATCAGCCCCAGCATTTT. The encoded protein is CSASGGQGTYNQPQHF.

The chain links TRBV9 to TRBJ2-4; 10 bases are a match to TRBD2. From germline, CDR1 is SGDLS and CDR2 YYNGEE. With 4 bases clipped from V and 8 bases from J, the junction kept 9 bases outside the gene matches. CDR3 length: 15 amino acids. Written as DNA, the CDR3 is TGTGCCAGCAGCCCTCTAGCGGGGGCGGTATACATTCAGTACTTC. Its protein is CASSPLAGAVYIQYF.

The rearrangement joins TRBV28 to TRBJ2-7; 9 nucleotides align to TRBD1. CDR3 length: 14 amino acids. Germline V CDR1 and CDR2: MDHEN, SYDVKM. With 7 bases clipped from V and 3 bases from J, the junction kept 7 bases outside the gene matches. The CDR3 region has the DNA TGTGCCAGCACCTCTGGACAGGGGCTCTACGAGCAGTACTTC. This translates into CASTSGQGLYEQYF. Together with reference TRBV28 and TRBJ2-7, the CDR3 gives the full variable domain: DVKVTQSSRYLVKRTGEKVFLECVQDMDHENMFWYRQDPGLGLRLIYFSYDVKMKEKGDIPEGYSVSREKKERFSLILESASTNQTSMYLCASTSGQGLYEQYFGPGTRLTVT.

The chain is built from TRBV7-7 and TRBJ2-5, with no clear D. CDR3 size: 16 residues. Germline CDR1 SSHAT, CDR2 FNYEAQ (reference sequence). V was clipped by 5 bases and J by 2 bases, with 18 bases between them. CDR3 sequence (DNA): TGTGCCAGCAGCCTGGGCCGGTCCGTCGCTCAAGAGACCCAGTACTTC. Encoded protein: CASSLGRSVAQETQYF.

This clone was detected only once. The chain couples TRBV2 to TRBJ2-1; 15 bases map to TRBD2. The germline V gene encodes CDR1 SNHLY and CDR2 FYNNEI. The CDR3 loop spans 16 amino acids. V trimming: 6 bases; J trimming: 8 bases; junction bases outside the gene matches: 8. CDR3 nucleotides: TGTGCCAGCAGCAGGACTAGCGGGGGGGTCTTGCATGAGCAGTTCTTC. Translated, it gives CASSRTSGGVLHEQFF.

This chain links TRBV7-2 with TRBJ2-5, with TRBD2 matching over 7 bases. The CDR3 runs 13 residues. The V gene's germline CDR1 is SGHTA and CDR2 FQGNSA. With V trimmed by 5 bases and J by 4 bases, 4 bases remained unmatched. The CDR3 loop reads CASSNSGRETQYF. CDR3 nucleotide sequence: TGTGCCAGCAGCAATAGCGGGCGAGAGACCCAGTACTTC. Filled out from reference TRBV7-2 and TRBJ2-5, the complete variable domain reads GAGVSQSPSNKVTEKGKDVELRCDPISGHTALYWYRQSLGQGLEFLIYFQGNSAPDKSGLPSDRFSAERTGGSVSTLTIQRTQQEDSAVYLCASSNSGRETQYFGPGTRLLVL.

The chain uses TRBV6-5 and TRBJ1-5; no firm D call. Germline CDR1 and CDR2: MNHEY and SVGAGI. Trimming left V 7 bases short and J 2 bases short, with 12 bases between. The CDR3 is 14 residues long. The CDR3 sequence: CASKTDGGNQPQHF. CDR3 coding DNA: TGTGCCAGCAAAACCGACGGAGGCAATCAGCCCCAGCATTTT.

The V and J genes are TRBV4-3 and TRBJ1-2; 9 bases align to TRBD1. CDR1 is LGHNA, CDR2 YSLEER, per germline. V gave up 5 bases and J gave up 2 bases; unmatched junction bases: 6. The CDR3 is 15 amino acids. CDR3 residues: CASSKDRGYNYGYTF. CDR3 sequence (DNA): TGCGCCAGCAGCAAGGACAGGGGATACAACTATGGCTACACCTTC.

V usage is TRBV9 and J usage is TRBJ1-2, with D possibly TRBD1 on 6 matching bases. CDR3 length: 15 amino acids. CDR1 is SGDLS and CDR2 is YYNGEE in the germline V gene. V was clipped by 1 base and J by 3 bases, with 13 bases between them. CDR3 coding DNA: TGTGCCAGCAGCGTATTTTCGGGACAACACTATGGCTACACCTTC. It codes for CASSVFSGQHYGYTF.

The V gene is TRBV27, the J gene TRBJ1-5, with a possible D match to TRBD1 (5 bases). The CDR3 runs 13 residues. The germline V and J ends were trimmed by 6 bases and 4 bases, with 10 bases remaining between them. Germline CDR1 reads MNHEY; CDR2 reads SMNVEV (reference sequence). The DNA of the CDR3 is TGTGCCAGCAGGGATGACAGAAATCAGCCCCAGCATTTT. As protein: CASRDDRNQPQHF.